The T cell receptor (beta chain) under discussion was sequenced for a study of cytomegalovirus exposure and HLA in healthy donors. Study conclusions and caveats: Productive rates of about 90% or about 30% were seen for most TCR beta V segments in an earlier analysis. Among donors in an Asian-associated ancestry cluster, a later analysis reportedly found fewer N-insertions than the approximately 700-donor mean.

Remarks on this clone: Its antigen is as yet unknown.

This CDR3 is built from 12 residues. J lost 9 bases, V lost 5 bases, and 6 bases had no gene match. CDR1 and CDR2 (germline): SGHAT, FQNNGV. Use of 60 Vbeta and 13 Jbeta primers characterized the PCR. Sequencing was performed with immunoSEQ multiplex PCR; in TCRdb, only in-frame clones are kept and a portion is missing. Found here are 150,000 to 200,000 clones, about 83% of them singletons; the top ten hold about 4.9%. Sequencing was performed on PBMCs. The V and J genes are TRBV11-2 and TRBJ1-1; 7 nucleotides align to TRBD1. The receptor was isolated from a girl aged 10-17 years in good health and CMV-seropositive. In DNA form, the CDR3 reads TGTGCCAGCAGCGACGGGACAGTGAAAGCTTTCTTT. It encodes CASSDGTVKAFF.